The sequence of this T cell receptor (beta chain) was determined in a study of CD8+CD57+ T cells in acquired aplastic anemia. The CDR3 has 12 residues. Germline values: CDR1 WNHNN, CDR2 SYGVQD (reference sequence). This clonotype was recorded only once. A junction boundary mismatches the germline segment, possibly from a read error. The patients chosen for sequencing had shown expansion of CD8+CD57+ cells (detected by flow cytometry). TCR beta VDJ combinations and CDR3 sequences were profiled from genomic DNA. In TCRdb, the reads were re-called with MiXCR into one record per CDR3 protein. The table records some 180,000 distinct CDR3 sequences, about three fifths of them present only once.

The chain is built from TRBV10-1 and TRBJ1-2, with D possibly TRBD1 on 6 matching bases. The sequence came from a human donor with aplastic anemia. Material: sorted CD4+, CD8+, or CD8+CD57+ T cells (not recorded which) from PBMCs. The CDR3 sequence: CASKQGACGYTF. The CDR3 region has the DNA TGCGCCAGCAAACAGGGCGCCTGTGGCTACACATTC.